The present T cell receptor beta chain was sequenced within a study of molecular identifiers for immune sequencing clone quantification. Findings of the study overall: Whereas clones above 20 RNA copies held under 1% of naive-cell molecules, they held over 98% of effector molecules.

The CDR3 is made up of 14 amino acids. Trimming took off 0 bases at V and 7 bases at J, with 12 bases between the two ends. The germline V gene has CDR1 SGHAT and CDR2 FQNNGV. As concerns this clonotype: The antigen is unknown.

Each CDR3 protein is one row after TCRdb ran MiXCR on the PCR reads. The sample records approximately 500,000 distinct CDR3 sequences, around 23% being singletons. Libraries of naive CD8 T cells were made from roughly 20,000 to 1,000,000 sorted cells. They used 10%, 30% or 50% RNA. This sequence was found in a human donor in good health. Some libraries in this study had Jurkat cell RNA spiked in. The rearrangement joins TRBV11-2 to TRBJ1-1, with D tentatively TRBD1 (6 bases). The source material was naive CD8+ T cells from blood, with Jurkat cell RNA spiked in. Documented subset: FACS-sorted CD8+CD4-CCR7+CD45RA+ naive T cells. The CDR3 sequence: CASSLDVGHLEAFF. The CDR3 DNA reads TGTGCCAGCAGCTTAGACGTGGGACATCTTGAAGCTTTCTTT.